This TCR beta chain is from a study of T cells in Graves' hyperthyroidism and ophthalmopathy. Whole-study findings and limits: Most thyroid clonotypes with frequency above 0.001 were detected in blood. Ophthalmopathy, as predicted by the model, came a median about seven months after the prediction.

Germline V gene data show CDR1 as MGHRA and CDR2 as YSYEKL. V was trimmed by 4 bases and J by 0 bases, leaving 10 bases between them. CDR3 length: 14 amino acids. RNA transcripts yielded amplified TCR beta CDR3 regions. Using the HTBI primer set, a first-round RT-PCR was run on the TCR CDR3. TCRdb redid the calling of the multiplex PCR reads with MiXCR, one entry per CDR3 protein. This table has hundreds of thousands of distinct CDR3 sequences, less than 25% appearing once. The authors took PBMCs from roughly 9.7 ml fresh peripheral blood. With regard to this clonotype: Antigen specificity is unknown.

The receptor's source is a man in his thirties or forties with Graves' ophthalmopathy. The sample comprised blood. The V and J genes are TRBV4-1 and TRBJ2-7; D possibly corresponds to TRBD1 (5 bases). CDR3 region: CASSLTVVSYEQYF. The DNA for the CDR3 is TGCGCCAGCAGCCTGACAGTGGTCTCCTACGAGCAGTACTTC.